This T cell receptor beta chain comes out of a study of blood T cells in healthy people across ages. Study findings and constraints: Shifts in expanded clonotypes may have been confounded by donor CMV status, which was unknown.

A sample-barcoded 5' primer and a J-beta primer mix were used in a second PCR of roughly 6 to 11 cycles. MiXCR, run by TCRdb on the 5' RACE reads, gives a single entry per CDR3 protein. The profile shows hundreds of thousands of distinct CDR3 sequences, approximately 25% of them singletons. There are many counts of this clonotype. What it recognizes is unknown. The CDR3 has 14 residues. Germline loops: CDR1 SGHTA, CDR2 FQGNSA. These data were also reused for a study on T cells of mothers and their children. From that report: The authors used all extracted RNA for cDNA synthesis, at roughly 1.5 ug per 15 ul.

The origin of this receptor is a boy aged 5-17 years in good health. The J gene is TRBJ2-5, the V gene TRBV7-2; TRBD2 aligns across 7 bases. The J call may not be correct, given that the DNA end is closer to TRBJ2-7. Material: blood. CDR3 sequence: CASSISGFSYEQYF. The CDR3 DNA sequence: TGTGCCAGCAGCATTAGCGGGTTCTCCTACGAGCAGTACTTC.